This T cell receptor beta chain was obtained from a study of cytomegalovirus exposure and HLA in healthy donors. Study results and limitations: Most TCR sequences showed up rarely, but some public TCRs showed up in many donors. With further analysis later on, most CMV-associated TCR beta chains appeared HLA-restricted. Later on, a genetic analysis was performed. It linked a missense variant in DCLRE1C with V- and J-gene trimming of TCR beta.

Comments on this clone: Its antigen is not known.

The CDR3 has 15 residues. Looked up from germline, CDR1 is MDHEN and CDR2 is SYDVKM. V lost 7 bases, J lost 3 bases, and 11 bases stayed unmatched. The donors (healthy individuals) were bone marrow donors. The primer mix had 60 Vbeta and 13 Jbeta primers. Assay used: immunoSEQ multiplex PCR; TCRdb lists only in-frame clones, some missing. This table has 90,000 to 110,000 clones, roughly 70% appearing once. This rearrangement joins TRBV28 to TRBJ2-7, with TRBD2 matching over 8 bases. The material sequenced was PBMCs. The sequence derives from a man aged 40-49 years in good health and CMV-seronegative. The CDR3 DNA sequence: TGTGCCAGCATCACCCGGGACGGGAGGGACTACGAGCAGTACTTC. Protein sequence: CASITRDGRDYEQYF.